This TCR beta chain appears in the sequencing data of a study of cytomegalovirus exposure and HLA in healthy donors. The study ran its PCR with 60 Vbeta and 13 Jbeta primers. Per the original methods: Later, roughly 80 million unique TCR beta chains were counted in an analysis, and about 12 million of them were shared. Method: immunoSEQ multiplex PCR; TCRdb's copy keeps in-frame clones and lacks some. That table gives V, J and clone size, and the DNA gave D and trimming. The table lists some 90,000 clones, around four fifths of them singletons. Broader study findings: CMV serostatus was the sole immune exposure information available. More clonal expansion characterized HLA-associated TCR beta chains than equally common others in a later analysis.

Concerning this clone: Its target is not known.

Donors sampled were nominally healthy, though unrecorded immune exposures were likely. Germline CDR1 is MNHEY and CDR2 is SMNVEV (reference sequence). CDR3 length: 15 residues. Trimming shortened V by 3 bases and J by 2 bases, and 14 bases separated the two germline ends. This receptor was taken from a male donor in good health and CMV-seropositive. The sample consisted of PBMCs. The V and J genes are TRBV27 and TRBJ2-7, with a possible D match to TRBD2 (5 bases). CDR3 protein: CASSFAAGSAYEQYF. The CDR3 DNA sequence: TGTGCCAGCAGTTTCGCGGCGGGCAGCGCCTACGAGCAGTACTTC.